The present TCR beta chain was sequenced within a study of blood T cells in healthy people across ages. Points from the study as a whole: Older age went with lower TCR beta diversity per million T cells, in a roughly linear way. When set beside aged donors, long-lived donors presented more naive CD4+ cells and higher diversity.

The CDR3 extends over 13 amino acids. The V segment lost 4 bases and the J segment 7 bases; nucleotides outside the gene matches: 5. About this clonotype: Its antigen remains unidentified. Since the CDR3 does not end with the conserved phenylalanine or tryptophan, this likely comes from a read error.

Combining a sample-barcoded 5' primer with a J-beta primer mix, a second PCR ran for roughly 7 to 11 cycles. TCRdb analysed the 5' RACE reads with MiXCR anew, one entry per CDR3 protein. The sample holds around 1,900,000 distinct CDR3 sequences, 30% to 40% seen once. Peripheral blood was drawn, ten milliliters per donor. The specimen was blood. The rearrangement uses TRBV12-3 or TRBV12-4 and TRBJ2-5; 8 bases line up with TRBD1. The origin of this receptor is a human donor in good health. The CDR3 DNA is TGTGCCAGCAGTTGGACAGGGTGGGGGACCCAGTACCTC. Encoded protein: CASSWTGWGTQYL.